The T cell receptor (beta chain) under discussion was sequenced for a study of blood T cell repertoires in COVID-19. Study information: The samples span acute and convalescent COVID-19 from the United States, Italy and Spain. T cells, B-cell-depleted T cells, or PBMCs supplied cDNA or gDNA.

The CDR3 is 18 amino acids. Losses at the gene ends were 3 bases for V and 5 bases for J; bases not matched to a gene: 12. Germline lookup yields CDR1 MDHEN and CDR2 SYDVKM. In the original processing: Counts of nucleated cells, estimated from reference gene primer amplification, were obtained. The assay was immunoSEQ multiplex PCR, and TCRdb's table has in-frame clones only and misses some. Clone size and V and J calls were adopted from that table, with D and trimming inferred from the DNA. Of 120,000 to 150,000 clones detected, about 87% appear once; the ten largest clones hold 8% to 11%. The rearrangement uses TRBV28 and TRBJ1-5; 11 bases match TRBD1. The clonotype originates from a man in his sixties with active or convalescent COVID-19. Sequencing was performed on peripheral blood. CDR3 amino acids: CASSFPNPGQGAYQPQHF. The CDR3 bases are TGTGCCAGCAGTTTCCCTAACCCCGGACAGGGGGCTTATCAGCCCCAGCATTTT.